The rows below give T cell receptor beta chains drawn from one sample of a study of shared clonotypes between healthy human individuals. This table comes from immunoSEQ multiplex PCR, and its TCRdb copy is limited to in-frame clones, with some not included. The sample contains over 850,000 clones, more than 75% of which appear only once. Sequencing input: memory CD4+ T cells from PBMCs. These receptors were obtained from a young man in good health. Some clones in this sample may be carry-over from other donors' samples. The CDR3 runs from the conserved cysteine through the conserved F or W. The D gene is left open where the match is weak. Rows may omit the clone size; those that give it use once, few, many or a size class.

clone_size,j_call,d_call,v_call,cdr3_aa,cdr3_nt
.,TRBJ2-7,TRBD2,TRBV19,CASSAQKIPPQTPSGSRPAYF,TGTGCCAGTAGTGCCCAGAAGATACCCCCTCAAACCCCTAGCGGGAGTAGGCCAGCGTACTTC
.,TRBJ1-2,.,TRBV6-5,CASSWMWGHGYTF,TGTGCCAGCAGTTGGATGTGGGGGCATGGCTACACCTTC
.,TRBJ1-5,TRBD1,TRBV7-9,CASSFWTGYNQPQHF,TGTGCCAGCAGCTTTTGGACAGGGTACAATCAGCCCCAGCATTTT
many,TRBJ1-5,TRBD1,TRBV4-1,CASSQMAGGDQPQHF,TGCGCCAGCAGCCAAATGGCAGGGGGAGATCAGCCCCAGCATTTT
once,TRBJ2-1,TRBD2,TRBV11-2,CASSPQNLSGRKNEQFF,TGTGCCAGCAGCCCACAAAACCTAAGCGGGAGGAAAAATGAGCAGTTCTTC
.,TRBJ1-2,.,TRBV7-3,CASSPRGTGGNYGYTF,TGTGCCAGCAGCCCCCGAGGGACGGGGGGTAACTATGGCTACACCTTC
.,TRBJ2-3,.,TRBV27,CASSLGTAKYF,TGTGCCAGCAGTTTAGGGACTGCTAAGTATTTT
.,TRBJ2-5,.,TRBV5-8,CASSLVEGQETQYF,TGTGCCAGCAGCTTGGTTGAGGGCCAAGAGACCCAGTACTTC
.,TRBJ2-3,TRBD1,TRBV2,CASSVWDSSTTDTQYF,TGTGCCAGCAGTGTGTGGGACAGTAGTACCACAGATACGCAGTATTTT
.,TRBJ2-5,.,TRBV4-2,CASTTGIGETQYF,TGTGCCAGCACAACAGGGATTGGAGAGACCCAGTACTTC
.,TRBJ1-1,TRBD1,TRBV5-1,CASSSGQDYTEAFF,TGCGCCAGCAGCTCTGGACAGGATTATACTGAAGCTTTCTTT
.,TRBJ1-5,.,TRBV10-3,CAISDVAGSNQPQHF,TGTGCCATCAGTGATGTGGCAGGGAGCAATCAGCCCCAGCATTTT
few,TRBJ1-2,.,TRBV29-1,CSVGGTNYGYTF,TGCAGCGTTGGAGGGACTAACTATGGCTACACCTTC